Described below is a single TCR beta chain sequence and its context. The V gene end was trimmed by 0 bases and the J gene end by 5 bases; junction bases not matched to a gene: 6. The CDR3 is made up of 15 amino acids. Germline V lookup: CDR1 SGHTS, CDR2 YDEGEE. The data were obtained in a study of blood T cell repertoires in COVID-19. Profiling relied on immunoSEQ multiplex PCR, and the TCRdb table lists in-frame clones only, not all of them. Of 130,000 or so clones detected, roughly 77% appear once; the ten largest clones hold approximately 5.2%. Sequencing used peripheral blood. The J gene is TRBJ2-3, the V gene TRBV5-8; 7 bases fit TRBD2. The clonotype was recovered from a woman between 65 and 79 years old with COVID-19, enrolled during active disease. As DNA, the CDR3 is TGTGCCAGCAGCTTGGGTCGAAGGGAGGGAGATACGCAGTATTTT. Its protein is CASSLGRREGDTQYF.